Each of the 24 T cell receptor beta chains below was sequenced from the same sample in a study of post-analysis software for immune sequencing data. cDNA libraries of TCR beta carried unique molecular identifiers. TCRdb fed the PCR reads into MiXCR, producing one record per CDR3 protein. Of some 160,000 distinct CDR3 sequences listed, about 36% are singletons. Material: blood, obtained after autologous hematopoietic stem cell transplantation. The receptors were gathered from a girl aged 10 to 17 with multiple sclerosis.

The chain recombines TRBV7-3 with TRBJ2-3, with a tentative D call TRBD2 (6 bases). V was shortened by 2 bases and J by 0 bases, with 9 bases between the two germline ends. The CDR3 consists of 15 residues. Germline V lookup: CDR1 SGHTA, CDR2 FQGTGA. DNA for the CDR3: TGTGCCAGCAGCTTAGGAGGGGAGAGCACAGATACGCAGTATTTT. Translating it yields CASSLGGESTDTQYF.

This clonotype has only a few counts. This sequence joins TRBV20-1 and TRBJ2-4; D remains ambiguous. The CDR3 is 13 residues long. Trimming shortened V by 3 bases and J by 0 bases, and 6 bases separated the two germline ends. Germline-derived CDR1 and CDR2 are DFQATT and SNEGSKA (reference sequence). CDR3 coding DNA: TGCAGTGCTAGGCAGATAGCCAAAAACATTCAGTACTTC. Amino acid sequence: CSARQIAKNIQYF.

The gene calls are TRBV20-1 and TRBJ1-5; the match to TRBD1 covers 7 bases. CDR3 length: 16 residues. In germline, CDR1 is DFQATT, CDR2 SNEGSKA (reference sequence). The J segment lost 2 bases and the V segment lost 2 bases, leaving 9 bases of the junction unmatched. The CDR3 is CSARNDRVSGNQPQHF. The CDR3 DNA sequence: TGCAGTGCTAGAAATGACAGGGTTAGCGGCAATCAGCCCCAGCATTTT.

This clonotype occurred once. This rearrangement joins TRBV20-1 to TRBJ2-1; weak D call: TRBD2 (6 bases). The V gene lost 5 bases and the J gene lost 4 bases, with 15 bases spanning the gap. This CDR3 region has 14 residues. Germline V gene sequence: CDR1 DFQATT, CDR2 SNEGSKA (reference sequence). CDR3 nucleotides: TGCAGTGCTGAGGGAGGCCCCAATTACAATGAGCAGTTCTTC. Its protein product is CSAEGGPNYNEQFF.

The rearrangement links TRBV6-1 to TRBJ2-2; 8 positions agree with TRBD2. CDR1 MNHNS and CDR2 SASEGT come from the germline V gene. The CDR3 consists of 16 residues. V trimming: 7 bases; J trimming: 3 bases; junction bases outside the gene matches: 10. CDR3 sequence: CASTIEAGLDTGELFF. Written as DNA, the CDR3 is TGTGCCAGCACCATAGAGGCGGGACTAGACACCGGGGAGCTGTTTTTT.

This CDR3 reads CASSGGEQYF. CDR3 nucleotides: TGCGCCAGCAGTGGCGGGGAGCAGTACTTC. The chain is built from TRBV10-2 and TRBJ2-5; a possible D gene is TRBD2 (6 bases). The CDR3 has 10 residues. Germline V gives CDR1 WSHSY, CDR2 SAAADI. V shed 4 bases and J shed 11 bases, with 8 bases lying between them.

This clonotype was picked up a small number of times. The gene calls are TRBV29-1 and TRBJ1-4; 10 nucleotides match TRBD1. V shed 7 bases and J 12 bases; nucleotides not matched to a gene: 5. This CDR3 is 11 amino acids long. Germline CDR1 reads SQVTM; CDR2 reads ANQGSEA. The CDR3 sequence is CSAEDRGQLFF. The CDR3 DNA reads TGCAGCGCCGAAGACAGGGGGCAACTGTTTTTT.

This clonotype was seen repeatedly, ten times or more. This chain connects TRBV5-1 to TRBJ2-7; D is ambiguous. V lost 3 bases and J lost 1, with 8 bases in between. This CDR3 has 13 residues. Germline V gene data show CDR1 as SGHRS and CDR2 as YFSETQ. The CDR3 DNA reads TGCGCCAGCAGCTCTGACCTTTCCTACGAGCAGTACTTC. Its protein product is CASSSDLSYEQYF. Using reference TRBV5-1 and TRBJ2-7 for the parts outside the CDR3, the full variable domain is KAGVTQTPRYLIKTRGQQVTLSCSPISGHRSVSWYQQTPGQGLQFLFEYFSETQRNKGNFPGRFSGRQFSNSRSEMNVSTLELGDSALYLCASSSDLSYEQYFGPGTRLTVT.

The V gene is TRBV11-3, the J gene TRBJ1-2; weak D call: TRBD1 (5 bases). Germline V gene sequence: CDR1 SGHNT, CDR2 YENEEA. The CDR3 totals 13 residues. Trimming removed 5 bases at V and 3 bases at J, with 10 bases between. The CDR3 coding sequence is TGTGCCAGCAGCCGGGGCAGAGACTATGGCTACACCTTC. It yields the protein CASSRGRDYGYTF. The full variable domain, with the rest looked up from reference TRBV11-3 and TRBJ1-2, is EAGVVQSPRYKIIEKKQPVAFWCNPISGHNTLYWYLQNLGQGPELLIRYENEEAVDDSQLPKDRFSAERLKGVDSTLKIQPAELGDSAVYLCASSRGRDYGYTFGSGTRLTVV.

This chain uses TRBV18 with TRBJ1-2, with 9 nucleotides matching TRBD1. Germline lookup yields CDR1 KGHSH and CDR2 LQKENI. J was trimmed by 4 bases and V by 8 bases; bases with no gene match: 17. This CDR3 is 17 amino acids long. Here the CDR3 reads CASTNRTGATGTYGYTF. CDR3 DNA sequence: TGTGCCAGCACAAACCGGACAGGGGCGACAGGGACCTATGGCTACACCTTC.

The chain is built from TRBV28 and TRBJ1-5, with D unresolved. V was trimmed by 2 bases and J by 1 base, leaving 15 bases between them. Germline assignment: CDR1 MDHEN and CDR2 SYDVKM. The CDR3 contains 17 residues. CDR3 coding DNA: TGTGCCAGCAGTTTAGTTTTGGGCCCCGTGAGCAATCAGCCCCAGCATTTT. As protein: CASSLVLGPVSNQPQHF. The full variable domain, completed using reference TRBV28 and TRBJ1-5, is DVKVTQSSRYLVKRTGEKVFLECVQDMDHENMFWYRQDPGLGLRLIYFSYDVKMKEKGDIPEGYSVSREKKERFSLILESASTNQTSMYLCASSLVLGPVSNQPQHFGDGTRLSIL.

Turning to this clonotype: This sequence may be a read error, since a much larger clone differs from it by one base. V usage is TRBV9 and J usage is TRBJ1-2; 8 bases are shared with TRBD1. Germline V gene lookup returns CDR1 SGDLS and CDR2 YYNGEE. This CDR3 comprises 15 residues. V was pared by 0 bases and J by 4 bases, with 5 bases of the junction left unmatched. Here the CDR3 reads CASSVGAGTGYGYTF. CDR3 nucleotides: TGTGCCAGCAGCGTAGGAGCCGGGACAGGCTATGGCTACACCTTC.

J is TRBJ2-4 and V is TRBV20-1, with D perhaps matching TRBD1 (6 bases). The CDR3 totals 14 residues. CDR1 DFQATT and CDR2 SNEGSKA come from the germline V gene (reference sequence). The ends were cut back, 6 bases at V and 6 bases at J, with 18 bases in the middle. Here the CDR3 reads CSAKDSRRGNIQYF. In DNA form, the CDR3 reads TGCAGTGCAAAGGACAGTCGACGGGGAAACATTCAGTACTTC.

This sequence joins TRBV10-3 and TRBJ1-1, with 9 bases that match TRBD1. The CDR3 is made up of 13 amino acids. The junction had 4 bases not matched to a gene; V was cut back by 8 bases and J by 3 bases. The germline V gene has CDR1 ENHRY and CDR2 SYGVKD. The DNA of the CDR3 is TGTGCCATCGGCCGGACAGGGGACACTGAAGCTTTCTTT. Translation: CAIGRTGDTEAFF.

The rearrangement uses TRBV2 and TRBJ1-5; D uncertain. The CDR3 loop spans 15 amino acids. V lost 2 bases, J lost 0 bases, and 8 bases lay in between. From germline, CDR1 is SNHLY and CDR2 FYNNEI. CDR3 sequence reads: CASSEMGYSNQPQHF. CDR3 coding DNA: TGTGCCAGCAGTGAAATGGGGTATAGCAATCAGCCCCAGCATTTT.

This chain links TRBV7-9 with TRBJ2-3; 9 bases match TRBD2. The CDR3 is 16 residues long. The V gene's germline CDR1 is SEHNR and CDR2 FQNEAQ (reference sequence). The J segment lost 0 bases and the V segment lost 5 bases, leaving 6 bases of the junction unmatched. CDR3 coding DNA: TGTGCCAGCAGCGACAGACTAGCGGCTAGCACAGATACGCAGTATTTT. Translated: CASSDRLAASTDTQYF.

This clonotype has a single count. This chain links TRBV7-9 with TRBJ2-7; 8 nucleotides match TRBD2. CDR1 is SEHNR, CDR2 FQNEAQ, per germline (reference sequence). J gave up 6 bases and V 4 bases, and 11 bases lay outside the gene matches. The CDR3 is 15 residues long. The CDR3 sequence: CASSSTLAGRAEQYF. The CDR3 DNA sequence: TGTGCCAGCAGCTCTACCTTAGCGGGGAGGGCCGAGCAGTACTTC.

A few counts support this clonotype. The chain links TRBV5-1 to TRBJ2-1; 8 bases are a match to TRBD1. The CDR3 is made up of 16 amino acids. Germline-derived CDR1 and CDR2 are SGHRS and YFSETQ. After removal of 4 bases from V and 4 bases from J, the junction contained 10 bases not matched to a gene. The CDR3 nucleotides read TGCGCCAGCAGCCTGCGACAGGGGTCGGGATACAATGAGCAGTTCTTC. The encoded protein is CASSLRQGSGYNEQFF.

The chain recombines TRBV20-1 with TRBJ1-1; D is possibly TRBD1 (6 bases). Trimming shortened V by 5 bases and J by 4 bases, and 14 bases separated the two germline ends. This CDR3 contains 13 residues. Germline assignment: CDR1 DFQATT and CDR2 SNEGSKA (reference sequence). CDR3 in DNA: TGCAGTGCTTACCGGACAGTCGGCACTGAAGCTTTCTTT. Protein product: CSAYRTVGTEAFF.

The genes are TRBV29-1 and TRBJ2-3, with D tentatively TRBD2 (5 bases). The germline CDR1 and CDR2 sequences are SQVTM and ANQGSEA. V was clipped by 6 bases and J by 1 base, with 14 bases between them. The length of the CDR3 is 14 residues. The CDR3 nucleotides are TGCAGCGTGAGCCCCACGAGGGGCACAGATACGCAGTATTTT. Translated: CSVSPTRGTDTQYF.

As for this clonotype: Being one base from a much bigger clone, this may be a read error. The genes are TRBV6-2 or TRBV6-3 and TRBJ2-7; the D gene is possibly TRBD1 (6 bases). The CDR3 sequence is 13 residues long. The germline gives CDR1 MNHEY, CDR2 SVGEGT. V dropped 4 bases and J dropped 3 bases, with 10 bases sitting between them. CDR3 sequence: CASSLGTLYEQYF. CDR3 bases: TGTGCCAGCAGTTTAGGGACACTCTACGAGCAGTACTTC.

V and J are TRBV7-2 and TRBJ2-3, with 10 bases that match TRBD2. This CDR3 region has 18 residues. The V gene end was trimmed by 2 bases and the J gene end by 11 bases; junction bases not matched to a gene: 19. CDR1 SGHTA and CDR2 FQGNSA come from the germline V gene. The CDR3 DNA sequence: TGTGCCAGCAGCTTATGGGGGACTAGCGAGACCCGCACAGAAGAGCAGTATTTT. Its protein product is CASSLWGTSETRTEEQYF.

This clonotype showed up many times. The chain employs TRBV4-3 and TRBJ2-7, with D possibly matching TRBD1 (6 bases). This CDR3 is built from 17 residues. Germline CDR1 and CDR2: LGHNA and YSLEER. V shed 4 bases and J shed 4 bases, with 23 bases lying between them. As DNA, the CDR3 is TGCGCCAGCAGCCCTGGTTTTTCTACAAACAGGGCGTACGAGCAGTACTTC. Translating gives CASSPGFSTNRAYEQYF.

The chain couples TRBV9 to TRBJ2-7, with no clear D. The CDR3 has 14 amino acids. The germline V and J ends were trimmed by 0 bases and 4 bases, with 11 bases remaining between them. Germline V gene data show CDR1 as SGDLS and CDR2 as YYNGEE. This CDR3 reads CASSVGAEPYEQYF. In DNA, the CDR3 is TGTGCCAGCAGCGTAGGTGCAGAGCCGTACGAGCAGTACTTC.